One sample yielded the 25 T cell receptor beta chains listed below, sequenced in a study of blood T cell repertoires in COVID-19. Repertoires were generated with immunoSEQ multiplex PCR, while TCRdb's copy carries only in-frame clones and drops some. Among around 42,000 clones listed, 85% to 90% were seen once. The material sequenced was peripheral blood. These receptors originate from a man aged 70 or older with acute or convalescent COVID-19.

The chain is built from TRBV7-8 and TRBJ2-3; 8 nucleotides agree with TRBD1. V lost 8 bases to trimming and J lost 5 bases; unmatched junction nucleotides: 6. The CDR3 is 13 residues long. Germline CDR1 SGHVS, CDR2 FQNEAQ. CDR3 nucleotide sequence: TGTGCCAGCGACAGGGGAGTGCAAGATACGCAGTATTTT. Translating gives CASDRGVQDTQYF.

The chain recombines TRBV29-1 with TRBJ2-5, with D uncertain. Looked up from germline, CDR1 is SQVTM and CDR2 is ANQGSEA. The CDR3 consists of 12 residues. With 7 bases removed from V and 4 bases from J, the gap between germline ends came to 13 bases. The CDR3 sequence: CSAQSQSETQYF. CDR3 DNA: TGCAGCGCCCAATCGCAGTCAGAGACCCAGTACTTC.

V and J are TRBV7-9 and TRBJ2-4; TRBD1 matches 7 bases. The V and J ends lost 4 bases and 8 bases, in that order; junction bases with no gene match: 5. There are 13 residues in the CDR3. Germline V lookup: CDR1 SEHNR, CDR2 FQNEAQ (reference sequence). CDR3 protein: CASSSDQGDIQYF. In DNA, the CDR3 is TGTGCCAGCAGCTCGGACCAGGGGGACATTCAGTACTTC.

The rearrangement links TRBV28 to TRBJ1-1; possible D gene TRBD1, 5 bases. This CDR3 is 11 amino acids long. Germline V gene lookup returns CDR1 MDHEN and CDR2 SYDVKM. Trimming shortened V by 9 bases and J by 7 bases, and 12 bases separated the two germline ends. The CDR3 region is CASRDSLEAFF. The CDR3, as DNA: TGTGCCAGTCGGGACTCTCTTGAAGCTTTCTTT.

This clone has only a few counts. The V and J genes are TRBV5-1 and TRBJ1-4; D perhaps matches TRBD1 (6 bases). V was trimmed by 0 bases and J by 5 bases, leaving 11 bases between them. Germline V gene sequence: CDR1 SGHRS, CDR2 YFSETQ. The CDR3 spans 15 residues. Written as DNA, the CDR3 is TGCGCCAGCAGCTTGGGCAGGGACACAAATGAAAAACTGTTTTTT. It translates to CASSLGRDTNEKLFF.

The chain recombines TRBV7-3 with TRBJ2-3; D might be TRBD1 (6 bases). Trimming took off 1 base at V and 2 bases at J, with 10 bases between the two ends. Germline assignment: CDR1 SGHTA and CDR2 FQGTGA. The length of the CDR3 is 15 residues. In DNA form, the CDR3 reads TGTGCCAGCAGCTTAAGCAGGGGTGACACAGATACGCAGTATTTT. Encoded protein: CASSLSRGDTDTQYF.

The rearrangement joins TRBV5-8 to TRBJ2-1; D perhaps matches TRBD2 (5 bases). This CDR3 is built from 15 residues. Germline CDR1 is SGHTS and CDR2 is YDEGEE. The germline V and J ends were trimmed by 4 bases and 4 bases, with 15 bases remaining between them. CDR3 sequence reads: CASSGGLSIYNEQFF. CDR3 in DNA: TGTGCCAGCAGCGGCGGACTCTCAATATACAATGAGCAGTTCTTC.

The rearrangement links TRBV3-1 (or the pseudogene TRBV3-2) to TRBJ1-2; D uncertain. The length of the CDR3 is 15 residues. The V end was cut by 5 bases, the J end by 1 base, with 14 bases between. The germline gives CDR1 LGHDT, CDR2 YNNKEL (reference sequence). CDR3 coding DNA: TGTGCCAGCAGCGCCAGACACAGTTATAACTATGGCTACACCTTC. This codes for CASSARHSYNYGYTF.

J is TRBJ2-3 and V is TRBV11-2; no clear D. Germline assignment: CDR1 SGHAT and CDR2 FQNNGV. The CDR3 has 14 residues. The V end lost 4 bases, the J end lost 3 bases, and 11 bases lay between the germline ends. In DNA, the CDR3 is TGTGCCAGCAGCTCTGTAGTTTGGACAGATACGCAGTATTTT. This codes for CASSSVVWTDTQYF.

This chain connects TRBV28 to TRBJ1-5, with a weak D call TRBD1 (6 bases). Trimming pared 4 bases from V and 3 bases from J, leaving 19 bases between. CDR3 length: 17 amino acids. From germline, CDR1 is MDHEN and CDR2 SYDVKM. DNA of the CDR3: TGTGCCAGCAGTTCCCCGACAGGCTTCCCAGTCAATCAGCCCCAGCATTTT. It codes for CASSSPTGFPVNQPQHF.

This chain links TRBV29-1 with TRBJ2-7; the D is unclear. The V end lost 6 bases, the J end lost 1 base, and 7 bases lay between the germline ends. This CDR3 spans 11 amino acids. Germline values: CDR1 SQVTM, CDR2 ANQGSEA. CDR3 region: CSVTGSYEQYF. In DNA, the CDR3 is TGCAGCGTAACCGGTTCCTACGAGCAGTACTTC.

V is TRBV3-1 (or the pseudogene TRBV3-2) and J is TRBJ1-1, with 8 nucleotides matching TRBD1. Per the germline V gene, CDR1 is LGHDT and CDR2 is YNNKEL (reference sequence). CDR3 length: 15 amino acids. The trim removed 5 bases at V and 4 bases at J, leaving 9 bases unmatched. CDR3 sequence reads: CASSRQGLGGTEAFF. The CDR3, as DNA: TGTGCCAGCAGCAGACAGGGGTTGGGAGGCACTGAAGCTTTCTTT.

This clone appeared once. As DNA, the CDR3 is TGTGCCAGCAGTGACGCCAGGACGGTACAGGGGAACTCCCTCTATGGCTACACCTTC. This translates into CASSDARTVQGNSLYGYTF. The chain carries TRBV6-1 and TRBJ1-2; 7 bases agree with TRBD1. This CDR3 is built from 19 residues. Per the germline V gene, CDR1 is MNHNS and CDR2 is SASEGT. Trimming cost V 3 bases and J 4 bases; bases outside gene matches: 20.

J is TRBJ2-7 and V is TRBV19; D remains ambiguous. Germline values: CDR1 LNHDA, CDR2 SQIVND (reference sequence). The CDR3 consists of 13 residues. Trimming removed 4 bases at V and 2 bases at J, with 9 bases between. The CDR3 reads CASSTAGPYEQYF. CDR3 nucleotides: TGTGCCAGTAGTACTGCAGGTCCCTACGAGCAGTACTTC.

V gene TRBV19 combines with J gene TRBJ1-5; 7 nucleotides match TRBD1. The length of the CDR3 is 13 residues. Unmatched junction bases numbered 9, after V lost 9 bases and J lost 7 bases. Germline V gives CDR1 LNHDA, CDR2 SQIVND (reference sequence). CDR3 residues: CASATGVRQPQHF. CDR3 nucleotide sequence: TGTGCCAGCGCCACAGGGGTAAGGCAGCCCCAGCATTTT.

In its sample, this clone was seen once. V gene TRBV30 combines with J gene TRBJ1-5; perhaps TRBD1 as D (6 bases). This CDR3 contains 16 residues. CDR1 GTSNPN and CDR2 SVGIG come from the germline V gene (reference sequence). Trimming pared 0 bases from V and 1 base from J, leaving 13 bases between. The CDR3: CAWSVPTGMSNQPQHF. CDR3 DNA: TGTGCCTGGAGTGTACCTACAGGGATGAGCAATCAGCCCCAGCATTTT. Full variable domain (missing parts from reference TRBV30 and TRBJ1-5): SQTIHQWPATLVQPVGSPLSLECTVEGTSNPNLYWYRQAAGRGLQLLFYSVGIGQISSEVPQNLSASRPQDRQFILSSKKLLLSDSGFYLCAWSVPTGMSNQPQHFGDGTRLSIL.

The chain joins TRBV9 to TRBJ1-6; D possibly corresponds to TRBD1 (6 bases). Per germline, CDR1 SGDLS and CDR2 YYNGEE. This CDR3 is built from 15 residues. V was cut by 6 bases and J by 10 bases, with 20 bases left in between. The CDR3 protein is CASTREGGRGSPLHF. CDR3 in DNA: TGTGCCAGCACCCGAGAGGGGGGGCGCGGGTCACCCCTCCACTTT.

The V gene is TRBV7-9, the J gene TRBJ2-7; 8 nucleotides line up with TRBD2. V lost 5 bases and J lost 2; bases outside the gene matches: 5. Germline CDR1 and CDR2: SEHNR and FQNEAQ (reference sequence). The CDR3 runs to 14 residues. The CDR3 loop is CASSPSGLAYEQYF. The CDR3 region has the DNA TGTGCCAGCAGCCCCTCGGGACTAGCCTACGAGCAGTACTTC.

The chain combines TRBV5-1 with TRBJ2-3; D uncertain. Trimming stripped 5 bases from V and 6 bases from J, with 10 bases between. Germline V gene data show CDR1 as SGHRS and CDR2 as YFSETQ. The CDR3 is 12 residues long. The CDR3 spells CASRETADTQYF. CDR3 DNA sequence: TGCGCCAGCAGGGAGACGGCGGATACGCAGTATTTT.

This clone was counted a single time. This sequence joins TRBV6-1 and TRBJ1-4, with D hard to call. Germline CDR1 is MNHNS and CDR2 is SASEGT. The CDR3 totals 16 residues. The V and J ends lost 3 bases and 6 bases respectively, with 17 bases between them. For the CDR3, the DNA is TGTGCCAGCAGTGAGGGCAGAGAAATGCTGTATGAAAAACTGTTTTTT. Translated: CASSEGREMLYEKLFF.

The chain links TRBV9 to TRBJ2-3, with TRBD2 matching 13 bases. V was clipped by 5 bases and J by 4 bases; unmatched bases: 7. The CDR3 consists of 16 residues. Germline lookup yields CDR1 SGDLS and CDR2 YYNGEE. The CDR3 loop is CASSSGLAGEADTQYF. The CDR3 DNA sequence: TGTGCCAGCAGTTCCGGACTAGCGGGAGAGGCAGATACGCAGTATTTT.

This chain connects TRBV21-1 to TRBJ2-3; the table gives TRBD1 as D, unverified against the DNA. TRBV21-1 is a recognized pseudogene. CDR3 size: 13 residues. The CDR3 DNA reads as TGTGCCAGCCCGGGACAGCTCACAGATACGCAGTATTTT. It codes for CASPGQLTDTQYF.

This clone has just a few counts. The J gene is TRBJ1-6, the V gene TRBV3-1 (or the pseudogene TRBV3-2); D unclear. Germline CDR1 is LGHDT and CDR2 is YNNKEL (reference sequence). V dropped 2 bases and J dropped 10 bases, with 12 bases sitting between them. The length of the CDR3 is 14 residues. The CDR3 spells CASSQRQQASPLHF. CDR3 bases: TGTGCCAGCAGCCAAAGGCAGCAGGCATCACCCCTCCACTTT.

The chain is built from TRBV4-3 and TRBJ2-7; possible D gene TRBD2, 5 bases. Germline CDR1 reads LGHNA; CDR2 reads YSLEER. The V gene lost 3 bases and the J gene lost 2 bases, with 20 bases spanning the gap. The CDR3 length is 17 residues. The CDR3 nucleotides are TGCGCCAGCAGCCACTCTCCGGGAACTTACAACCCCTACGAGCAGTACTTC. Its translation: CASSHSPGTYNPYEQYF.

The rearrangement joins TRBV30 to TRBJ1-5; D remains ambiguous. This CDR3 is built from 14 residues. V gave up 4 bases and J gave up 3 bases, with 13 bases separating them. CDR1 and CDR2 (germline): GTSNPN, SVGIG (reference sequence). Here the CDR3 DNA reads TGTGCCTGGACGGCAGGCCGGCTCAATCAGCCCCAGCATTTT. This sequence encodes CAWTAGRLNQPQHF.